The T cell receptor (beta chain) described here comes from a study of pediatric ulcerative colitis (dated by TCRdb to between 2019 and 2020). With regard to the full study: Of the ulcerative colitis patients, about 7 had pancolitis and two had left-sided colitis, and histology in every patient was consistent with ulcerative colitis. The Pediatric Ulcerative Colitis Activity Index classified a couple of patients as having mild disease, several as having moderate disease and three as having acute severe colitis. Nine newly diagnosed, treatment-naive pediatric ulcerative colitis patients and a few non-IBD control children each provided paired blood and rectal samples.

Its CDR3 holds 15 amino acids, cysteine through phenylalanine. The DNA shown is the 45-base CDR3, in frame from base 1. At the junction V is shortened by 0 bases and J by 8 bases; bases outside the gene matches: 3. CDR1 and CDR2 were assigned from the germline V gene as MNHEY and SVGAGI. Rearranged CDR3 beta regions were amplified from genomic DNA with multiplex V and J primers using the immunoSEQ TRB Survey service. To keep depth equal across samples, survey-level sequencing depth of up to 500,000 reads per sample was applied. Libraries were purified and pooled, and sequencing was performed on Illumina technology. Processing in the source paper ran as follows. Productive clonality, sample overlap, pairwise scatters, CDR3 beta length, V/D/J gene usage and productiveness were assessed with immunoSEQ online tools. Alongside Shannon and Simpson indices, calculated diversity was computed as the number of unique rearrangements divided by total templates, multiplied by 100. Z-score normalized data were analyzed by principal component analysis with the R prcomp function and the ggbiplot package. Morisita's index was used to measure clonal overlap between blood and rectum within each subject. Held by TCRdb, this immuneACCESS table contains in-frame sequences only and omits some clones. Under half of the omission traces to an unresolved V gene where checked; the cause of the rest is unknown. V and J calls and clone size are those listed in that table; D and trimming were worked out from the DNA. This sample has roughly 49,000 clones in its table, and 78% of those were observed once. The ten largest make up under 4% of the sample.

This clone was detected once. It has no known antigen specificity. No qualities accompany the bases; no much larger clone lies one base away. The paper's findings and limits, for the study overall: Significantly higher autologous blood-rectal clonal overlap was found in ulcerative colitis patients than in controls, which suggested increased T cell trafficking to inflamed tissue. A couple of rectal CDR3 clonotypes were present in all ulcerative colitis patients and in none of the controls. Features of the rectal repertoire distinguished controls, mild-moderate colitis patients and acute severe colitis patients, and in acute severe colitis rectal diversity was lower because of clonal expansions. The healthy control group was small, consisting of only four individuals. A couple of patients' blood samples yielded substantially fewer templates for technical reasons and were excluded from blood-rectal overlap analysis. Because repertoires came from total lymphocyte DNA, patterns in rare subsets such as regulatory T cells may not be reflected. T cells from blood may have been included in the rectal pinch biopsies, particularly in patients with overt colitis.

One to two pinch biopsies were taken from the rectum for research during colonoscopy. No immunosuppressive medication had been given to the ulcerative colitis patients before the diagnostic colonoscopy. Before DNA isolation, rectal biopsies were subjected to proteinase K digestion. The Wizard kit (Promega) was used to extract genomic DNA from both blood and intestinal samples. The material sequenced was gut tissue. Recombination joined TRBV6-5 with TRBJ2-1; TRBD1 matches 11 bases in the middle. The TCR was taken from a girl aged 5-17 years with moderate ulcerative colitis. The nucleotide sequence is given as TGTGCCAGCAGTTACTCGTGGACAGGGGGCTATGAGCAGTTCTTC. Translated, this is CASSYSWTGGYEQFF.